Shown below are 4 T cell receptor beta chains from a single sample sequenced in a study of blood T cell repertoires in COVID-19. Sequencing was performed with immunoSEQ multiplex PCR; in TCRdb, only in-frame clones are kept and a portion is missing. The sample shows 130,000 or so clones, around nine tenths of them seen only once. The sample was peripheral blood. These receptor sequences come from a woman in her sixties or seventies with acute or convalescent COVID-19.

This chain uses TRBV19 with TRBJ2-7; TRBD1 matches 11 bases. The CDR3 has 14 amino acids. Germline CDR1 LNHDA, CDR2 SQIVND (reference sequence). Trimming at V came to 7 bases and at J to 3 bases, leaving 5 bases not matched to a gene. The CDR3 bases are TGTGCCAGTAAAGCGGGACAGGGGGGCTACGAGCAGTACTTC. As protein: CASKAGQGGYEQYF.

This clone was seen just once. The chain has TRBV7-9 and TRBJ1-1; 10 positions agree with TRBD1. The CDR3 spans 15 residues. The V and J ends lost 3 bases and 1 base, in that order; junction bases with no gene match: 2. Germline V lookup: CDR1 SEHNR, CDR2 FQNEAQ (reference sequence). This chain's CDR3 is CASSFGTGANTEAFF. The CDR3 DNA reads TGTGCCAGCAGCTTTGGGACAGGGGCGAACACTGAAGCTTTCTTT.

This chain joins TRBV19 and TRBJ2-1; D is unresolved. V was trimmed by 5 bases and J by 9 bases, leaving 11 bases between them. The CDR3 spans 12 residues. The germline CDR1 and CDR2 sequences are LNHDA and SQIVND (reference sequence). Here the CDR3 reads CASSPRRGEQFF. CDR3 in DNA: TGTGCCAGTAGTCCTCGGAGAGGTGAGCAGTTCTTC.

The chain links TRBV19 to TRBJ2-3; TRBD1 matches 7 bases. CDR1 is LNHDA and CDR2 is SQIVND in the germline V gene (reference sequence). The V and J ends lost 4 bases and 6 bases, in that order; junction bases with no gene match: 13. The CDR3 totals 16 residues. The CDR3 DNA is TGTGCCAGTAGTACTCGGGACAGTTCCCCCGGGGATACGCAGTATTTT. Its protein is CASSTRDSSPGDTQYF. Together with reference TRBV19 and TRBJ2-3, the CDR3 gives the full variable domain: DGGITQSPKYLFRKEGQNVTLSCEQNLNHDAMYWYRQDPGQGLRLIYYSQIVNDFQKGDIAEGYSVSREKKESFPLTVTSAQKNPTAFYLCASSTRDSSPGDTQYFGPGTRLTVL.